The next 8 T cell receptor beta chains were all read from a single sample in a study of T-cell memory formation after mild COVID-19. TCRdb reprocessed the 5' RACE reads via MiXCR and lists one record per CDR3 protein. The repertoire holds over 250,000 distinct CDR3 sequences, with about 16% as singletons. The sequenced sample was PBMCs or a T cell subset sorted from them (not recorded which). The receptors shown here come from a man aged 18 to 29 who had mild COVID-19 (a few samples of this study predate the infection). Cell type and time point are not known.

The V call is TRBV5-4, the J call TRBJ1-2; unclear D gene. Germline V gene lookup returns CDR1 SGHNT and CDR2 YYREEE (reference sequence). V lost 2 bases and J 5 bases, leaving 13 bases between the germline ends. This CDR3 is built from 14 residues. CDR3 in DNA: TGTGCCAGCAGCTTTGACGTTTTAGTTTATGGCTACACCTTC. Translating it yields CASSFDVLVYGYTF.

There are a few counts of this clonotype. The V call is TRBV20-1, the J call TRBJ2-5, with TRBD2 matching 12 bases. The CDR3 has 14 amino acids. Germline CDR1 is DFQATT and CDR2 is SNEGSKA (reference sequence). J lost 5 bases, V lost 3 bases, and 4 bases had no gene match. The CDR3 DNA is TGCAGTGCTAGCGCTACTAGCGGGGGGGAGACCCAGTACTTC. Amino acid sequence: CSASATSGGETQYF.

This clonotype was found a few times. V gene TRBV3-1 combines with J gene TRBJ1-2, with D perhaps matching TRBD1 (5 bases). The V end was cut by 1 base, the J end by 3 bases, with 9 bases between. The germline gives CDR1 LGHDT, CDR2 YNNKEL (reference sequence). CDR3 size: 14 residues. The chain's CDR3 is CASSQGGGDYGYTF. As DNA, the CDR3 is TGTGCCAGCAGCCAAGGCGGGGGGGACTATGGCTACACCTTC.

J is TRBJ2-2 and V is TRBV7-9; D is undetermined. V was pared by 1 base and J by 7 bases, with 13 bases between. Germline loops: CDR1 SEHNR, CDR2 FQNEAQ (reference sequence). The CDR3 totals 15 residues. The CDR3 protein is CASSLGVRKHGELFF. CDR3 coding DNA: TGTGCCAGCAGCTTAGGTGTTCGGAAGCACGGGGAGCTGTTTTTT. Together with reference TRBV7-9 and TRBJ2-2, the CDR3 gives the full variable domain: DTGVSQNPRHKITKRGQNVTFRCDPISEHNRLYWYRQTLGQGPEFLTYFQNEAQLEKSRLLSDRFSAERPKGSFSTLEIQRTEQGDSAMYLCASSLGVRKHGELFFGEGSRLTVL.

V gene TRBV12-3 or TRBV12-4 combines with J gene TRBJ2-1; the D gene is possibly TRBD1 (6 bases). The length of the CDR3 is 14 residues. V shed 5 bases and J shed 7 bases, with 15 bases lying between them. The CDR3 nucleotides are TGTGCCAGCAGTCCGACGACAGGATCGAATGAGCAGTTCTTC. It encodes CASSPTTGSNEQFF.

This clonotype was picked up one time. CDR3 sequence: CASSLRGSGTNEKLFF. The CDR3 bases are TGTGCCAGCAGCCTTCGGGGTTCTGGAACTAATGAAAAACTGTTTTTT. The chain joins TRBV2 to TRBJ1-4; D is unclear. Germline CDR1 reads SNHLY; CDR2 reads FYNNEI. The CDR3 has 16 residues. Trimming removed 6 bases from V and 1 base from J, with 15 bases in between.

The V call is TRBV2, the J call TRBJ2-2; D unresolved. V was clipped by 5 bases and J by 1 base, with 5 bases between them. In germline, CDR1 is SNHLY, CDR2 FYNNEI. CDR3 length: 13 residues. The CDR3 sequence: CASSPWNTGELFF. The CDR3 DNA sequence: TGTGCCAGCAGTCCTTGGAACACCGGGGAGCTGTTTTTT.

This clonotype was seen more than once but under ten times. The chain couples TRBV7-2 to TRBJ2-3, with 7 bases lining up with TRBD2. Per the germline V gene, CDR1 is SGHTA and CDR2 is FQGNSA. Trimming took 2 bases from V and 1 from J; bases not matched to a gene: 15. The CDR3 loop spans 19 amino acids. CDR3 residues: CASSLLISLGGIGTDTQYF. The CDR3 DNA is TGTGCCAGCAGCTTATTAATATCGCTGGGGGGGATCGGCACAGATACGCAGTATTTT.